This T cell receptor (beta chain) was captured in a study of CD8+ T cells in alopecia areata. Study details: Tofacitinib continued for 6 to 18 months and was then withheld for 6 months. Regarding the study as a whole: In scalp samples, resident alphabeta T cells of normal skin are also sequenced.

Turning to this clone: Antigen: not known.

RNA, once extracted, was reverse transcribed into cDNA for use as the sequencing template. Measured with immunoSEQ multiplex PCR; TCRdb has only the in-frame clones, and not every one. The sample lists about 150,000 clones; around three fifths were seen once. Researchers took lesional scalp punch biopsies and peripheral blood from people who were alopecia areata patients. CD4+ and CD8+ T cells were sorted from PBMCs. Germline assignment: CDR1 LGHNA and CDR2 YSLEER. The V and J ends lost 4 bases and 0 bases respectively, with 10 bases between them. This CDR3 comprises 16 residues. The sequenced sample was CD4+ T cells sorted from blood, obtained at week 0. This TCR derives from a human donor with alopecia areata. The chain couples TRBV4-3 to TRBJ2-6; D unresolved. CDR3 protein: CASSPGRSSGANVLTF. CDR3 sequence (DNA): TGCGCCAGCAGCCCCGGACGGAGCTCTGGGGCCAACGTCCTGACTTTC.